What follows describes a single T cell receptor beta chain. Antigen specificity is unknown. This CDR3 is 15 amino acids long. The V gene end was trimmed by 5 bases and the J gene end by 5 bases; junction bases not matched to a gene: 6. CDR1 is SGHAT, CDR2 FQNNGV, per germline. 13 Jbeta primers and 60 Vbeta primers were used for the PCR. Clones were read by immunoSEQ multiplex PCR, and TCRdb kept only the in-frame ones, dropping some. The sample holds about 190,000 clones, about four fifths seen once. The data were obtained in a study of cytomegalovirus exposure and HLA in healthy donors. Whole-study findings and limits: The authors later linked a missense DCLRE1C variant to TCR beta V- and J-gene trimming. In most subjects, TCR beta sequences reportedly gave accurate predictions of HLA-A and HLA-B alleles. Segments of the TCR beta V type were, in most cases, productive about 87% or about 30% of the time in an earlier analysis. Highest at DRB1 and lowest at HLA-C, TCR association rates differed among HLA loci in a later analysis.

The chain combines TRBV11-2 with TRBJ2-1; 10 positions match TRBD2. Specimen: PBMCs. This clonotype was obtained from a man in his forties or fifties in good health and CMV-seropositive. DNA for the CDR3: TGTGCCAGCAGCCCTCGGACTAGCGGAAACAATGAGCAGTTCTTC. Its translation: CASSPRTSGNNEQFF.